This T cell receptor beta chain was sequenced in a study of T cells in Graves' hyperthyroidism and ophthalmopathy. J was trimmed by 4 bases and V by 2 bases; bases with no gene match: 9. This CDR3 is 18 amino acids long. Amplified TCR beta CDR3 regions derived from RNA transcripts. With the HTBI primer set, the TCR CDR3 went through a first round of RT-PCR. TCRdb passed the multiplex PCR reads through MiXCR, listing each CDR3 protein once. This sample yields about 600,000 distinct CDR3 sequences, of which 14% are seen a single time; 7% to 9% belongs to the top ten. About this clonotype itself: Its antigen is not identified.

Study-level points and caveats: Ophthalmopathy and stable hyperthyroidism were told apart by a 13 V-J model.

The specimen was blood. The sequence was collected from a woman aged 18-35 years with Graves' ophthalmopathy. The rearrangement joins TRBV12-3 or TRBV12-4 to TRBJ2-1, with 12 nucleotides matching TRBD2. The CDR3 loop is CASSLMRLAGVGYNEQFF. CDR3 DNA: TGTGCCAGCAGTTTAATGAGACTAGCGGGAGTAGGTTACAATGAGCAGTTCTTC.